This T cell receptor (beta chain) is drawn from a study of T-cell reconstitution after alpha-beta-depleted transplantation in children. Points from the study as a whole: The authors attributed T-cell counts and diversity one year after transplant mostly to newly produced T cells.

Note on this clonotype: Antigen: not known.

Preparation of the TCRbeta library used unique molecular identifiers. TCRdb redid the calling of the PCR reads with MiXCR, one entry per CDR3 protein. The data show 450,000 to 600,000 distinct CDR3 sequences, 10% to 15% seen once. CDR3 length equals 14 residues. With 6 bases clipped from V and 1 base from J, the junction kept 4 bases outside the gene matches. Germline V lookup: CDR1 DFQATT, CDR2 SNEGSKA (reference sequence). This receptor was identified in a male patient younger than 18 who had a stem cell transplant for acute myeloid leukemia, so the T cells may come from the graft donor. The material was PBMCs, mostly from graft donor cells, obtained 360 days after TCRalphabeta/CD19-depleted stem cell transplant. The J gene is TRBJ2-2, the V gene TRBV20-1; 8 nucleotides agree with TRBD1. The CDR3 nucleotides are TGCAGTGCCCCAGGGACAGGGAACACCGGGGAGCTGTTTTTT. Protein sequence: CSAPGTGNTGELFF.